A single sample is the source of the 25 T cell receptor beta chains below, sequenced in a study of cytomegalovirus exposure and HLA in healthy donors. Clones were read by immunoSEQ multiplex PCR, and TCRdb kept only the in-frame ones, dropping some. Here the sample spans more than 200,000 clones, about 90% being singletons. The sequenced sample consisted of PBMCs. All receptors come from a woman in her twenties or thirties in good health and CMV-seronegative.

This clone is a singleton in its sample. The chain joins TRBV11-2 to TRBJ1-2, with D possibly TRBD1 on 5 matching bases. V was trimmed by 4 bases and J by 4 bases, leaving 10 bases between them. The germline V gene encodes CDR1 SGHAT and CDR2 FQNNGV. The CDR3 is 13 amino acids. Here the CDR3 DNA reads TGTGCCAGCAGCTCCCGGGGCCCCTATGGCTACACCTTC. This sequence encodes CASSSRGPYGYTF.

The rearrangement joins TRBV9 to TRBJ2-7, with D maybe TRBD1 (6 bases). The germline gives CDR1 SGDLS, CDR2 YYNGEE. The CDR3 consists of 15 residues. The germline V and J ends were trimmed by 4 bases and 5 bases, with 19 bases remaining between them. CDR3 nucleotide sequence: TGTGCCAGCAGCTCCAAACAGGGATTTATCCACGAGCAGTACTTC. Encoded protein: CASSSKQGFIHEQYF.

The chain employs TRBV27 and TRBJ2-1, with 10 bases that match TRBD2. After removal of 2 bases from V and 9 bases from J, the junction contained 4 bases not matched to a gene. Looked up from germline, CDR1 is MNHEY and CDR2 is SMNVEV (reference sequence). The CDR3 is made up of 14 amino acids. CDR3 in amino acids: CASSLGTSVSEQFF. Here the CDR3 DNA reads TGTGCCAGCAGTTTAGGGACTAGCGTTAGTGAGCAGTTCTTC.

This rearrangement joins TRBV7-6 to TRBJ2-7; weak D call: TRBD2 (5 bases). V lost 4 bases to trimming and J lost 6 bases, with 10 bases between them. This CDR3 contains 12 residues. Germline loops: CDR1 SGHVS, CDR2 FNYEAQ. This CDR3 reads CASSSNGGEQYF. For the CDR3, the DNA is TGTGCCAGCAGCTCGAACGGAGGCGAGCAGTACTTC.

The chain couples TRBV4-1 to TRBJ2-7; D call uncertain. CDR1 and CDR2 (germline): MGHRA, YSYEKL. The CDR3 totals 14 residues. V was shortened by 0 bases and J by 2 bases, with 8 bases between the two germline ends. Here the CDR3 DNA reads TGCGCCAGCAGCCAAGAACCAAATCCCTACGAGCAGTACTTC. Protein: CASSQEPNPYEQYF.

The rearrangement joins TRBV6-5 to TRBJ1-1, with unresolved D. V lost 10 bases and J 0 bases, leaving 12 bases between the germline ends. The CDR3 is 13 amino acids. Germline assignment: CDR1 MNHEY and CDR2 SVGAGI. Here the CDR3 reads CATLGGLNTEAFF. CDR3 DNA: TGTGCCACCTTGGGTGGTTTGAACACTGAAGCTTTCTTT.

V usage is TRBV6-5 and J usage is TRBJ2-5, with 11 bases matching TRBD2. The CDR3 is 15 amino acids. CDR1 MNHEY and CDR2 SVGAGI come from the germline V gene. The trim removed 7 bases at V and 6 bases at J, leaving 10 bases unmatched. The CDR3 spells CASTPGTSGQKTQYF. The CDR3 region has the DNA TGTGCCAGCACCCCCGGGACTAGCGGTCAAAAGACCCAGTACTTC.

V is TRBV4-3 and J is TRBJ2-2, with 7 bases fitting TRBD2. The CDR3 sequence is 15 residues long. The germline V gene has CDR1 LGHNA and CDR2 YSLEER. J gave up 2 bases and V 4 bases, and 4 bases lay outside the gene matches. In DNA form, the CDR3 reads TGCGCCAGCAGCCGTCGGGACTACAACACCGGGGAGCTGTTTTTT. Translation: CASSRRDYNTGELFF.

This clone was detected only once. This sequence joins TRBV27 and TRBJ1-2; 10 positions agree with TRBD1. Germline V gene sequence: CDR1 MNHEY, CDR2 SMNVEV (reference sequence). V was pared by 6 bases and J by 3 bases, with 13 bases of the junction left unmatched. The CDR3 sequence is 17 residues long. CDR3 DNA sequence: TGTGCCAGCAGCTCCTACTATGCCGGACAGGGGGACTATGGCTACACCTTC. Its protein product is CASSSYYAGQGDYGYTF.

V is TRBV29-1 and J is TRBJ1-2; D is uncertain. The V end lost 6 bases, the J end lost 2 bases, and 19 bases lay between the germline ends. This CDR3 comprises 15 residues. Germline CDR1 is SQVTM and CDR2 is ANQGSEA. CDR3: CSVALDWTENYGYTF. CDR3 nucleotides: TGCAGCGTCGCCCTAGACTGGACGGAGAACTATGGCTACACCTTC.

The genes are TRBV9 and TRBJ2-5; D gene uncertain. The CDR3 sequence is 14 residues long. In germline, CDR1 is SGDLS, CDR2 YYNGEE. V shed 0 bases and J shed 2 bases, with 8 bases lying between them. CDR3 sequence: CASSVAGRQETQYF. DNA for the CDR3: TGTGCCAGCAGCGTAGCGGGCAGGCAAGAGACCCAGTACTTC.

This clone is a singleton in its sample. The rearrangement uses TRBV29-1 and TRBJ2-1; D possibly corresponds to TRBD2 (7 bases). CDR3 length: 16 amino acids. The germline CDR1 and CDR2 sequences are SQVTM and ANQGSEA. Trimming removed 0 bases at V and 4 bases at J, with 16 bases between. CDR3 bases: TGCAGCGTTGAAGATCTTAAAGGGAGGGGGTACAATGAGCAGTTCTTC. Protein: CSVEDLKGRGYNEQFF.

This chain links TRBV18 with TRBJ2-7, with 11 bases fitting TRBD1. J gave up 9 bases and V 5 bases, and 6 bases lay outside the gene matches. Germline-derived CDR1 and CDR2 are KGHSH and LQKENI. The CDR3 extends over 13 amino acids. CDR3 DNA sequence: TGTGCCAGCTCAACGGACAGGGGGCAGGTGCAGTACTTC. Translation gives CASSTDRGQVQYF.

V usage is TRBV9 and J usage is TRBJ2-2; 10 nucleotides match TRBD2. There are 16 residues in the CDR3. Germline values: CDR1 SGDLS, CDR2 YYNGEE. The ends lost 0 bases at V and 3 bases at J; junction bases unmatched: 2. CDR3 coding DNA: TGTGCCAGCAGCGTAGCACTAGCGGGATACACCGGGGAGCTGTTTTTT. Protein: CASSVALAGYTGELFF.

The chain joins TRBV25-1 to TRBJ2-7, with D perhaps TRBD1 (5 bases). The CDR3 is 15 amino acids. Per germline, CDR1 MGHDK and CDR2 SYGVNS. Trimming shortened V by 6 bases and J by 0 bases, and 15 bases separated the two germline ends. This CDR3 reads CASSPKTVISYEQYF. The CDR3 DNA is TGTGCCAGCAGCCCAAAGACAGTTATCTCCTACGAGCAGTACTTC.

Points on this clone: One end of the junction fails to match germline, which may point to a read error. The chain links TRBV6-5 to TRBJ2-4, with D perhaps given as TRBD1 or TRBD2 (6 bases each). This CDR3 contains 12 residues. Germline CDR1 MNHEY, CDR2 SVGAGI. CDR3 residues: CASSALGGLASF. The CDR3 bases are TGTGCCAGCAGCGCCCTAGGGGGACTGGCCTCTTTC.

CDR3 bases: TGCGCCAGCAGCCAAGCTTCAGTTGCCGGGGAGCTGTTTTTT. It specifies CASSQASVAGELFF. The chain has TRBV4-1 and TRBJ2-2; D unclear. The CDR3 length is 14 residues. Germline V gives CDR1 MGHRA, CDR2 YSYEKL. V lost 1 base to trimming and J lost 6 bases, with 9 bases between them.

V usage is TRBV19 and J usage is TRBJ2-7; the match to TRBD2 covers 15 bases. V was pared by 4 bases and J by 2 bases, with 9 bases of the junction left unmatched. Germline-derived CDR1 and CDR2 are LNHDA and SQIVND (reference sequence). This CDR3 contains 18 residues. The CDR3 loop is CASSNQGTSGRKTYEQYF. In nucleotides, the CDR3 is TGTGCCAGTAGTAATCAAGGGACTAGCGGGAGGAAGACCTACGAGCAGTACTTC.

The chain has TRBV9 and TRBJ2-1; 7 nucleotides match TRBD2. The CDR3 is made up of 18 amino acids. V shed 3 bases, J shed 0 bases, and the junction held 12 bases outside the gene matches. Germline V CDR1 and CDR2: SGDLS, YYNGEE. CDR3 in amino acids: CASSGHLERGSSYNEQFF. CDR3 DNA sequence: TGTGCCAGCAGCGGACATCTGGAGCGGGGAAGCTCCTACAATGAGCAGTTCTTC. Supplemented by reference TRBV9 and TRBJ2-1, the full variable domain reads DSGVTQTPKHLITATGQRVTLRCSPRSGDLSVYWYQQSLDQGLQFLIQYYNGEERAKGNILERFSAQQFPDLHSELNLSSLELGDSALYFCASSGHLERGSSYNEQFFGPGTRLTVL.

This chain joins TRBV28 and TRBJ1-4; 7 bases are a match to TRBD1. From germline, CDR1 is MDHEN and CDR2 SYDVKM. This CDR3 is 15 amino acids long. The V segment lost 5 bases and the J segment 3 bases; nucleotides outside the gene matches: 6. The CDR3 sequence is CASSGTGTANEKLFF. CDR3 coding DNA: TGTGCCAGCAGTGGTACCGGGACAGCTAATGAAAAACTGTTTTTT.

This clone was recorded once. This chain links TRBV19 with TRBJ2-1; 13 nucleotides match TRBD2. Germline lookup yields CDR1 LNHDA and CDR2 SQIVND (reference sequence). The junction had 7 bases not matched to a gene; V was cut back by 4 bases and J by 10 bases. The CDR3 totals 15 residues. The CDR3 DNA reads as TGTGCCAGTAGTACCGGGACTAGCGGGATTTACGAGCAGTTCTTC. Protein product: CASSTGTSGIYEQFF.

The chain couples TRBV5-4 to TRBJ2-7; D is tentatively TRBD1 or TRBD2 (5 bases each). V lost 2 bases, J lost 2 bases, and 11 bases lay in between. In germline, CDR1 is SGHNT, CDR2 YYREEE (reference sequence). CDR3 length: 14 residues. For the CDR3, the DNA is TGTGCCAGCAGCTTATGGGGGATCACCTACGAGCAGTACTTC. Translation gives CASSLWGITYEQYF.

The genes are TRBV29-1 and TRBJ2-5; no definite D call. V was cut by 4 bases and J by 5 bases, with 11 bases left in between. The germline V gene has CDR1 SQVTM and CDR2 ANQGSEA. The CDR3 loop spans 12 amino acids. CDR3 nucleotide sequence: TGCAGCGTTGGGAAGGGCTGGGAGACCCAGTACTTC. It is translated as CSVGKGWETQYF.

This clone was seen once. The chain has TRBV6-6 and TRBJ1-1; D uncertain. V lost 10 bases to trimming and J lost 0 bases, with 12 bases between them. This CDR3 region has 13 residues. CDR1 is MNHNY, CDR2 SVGAGI, per germline (reference sequence). CDR3 residues: CAISRTLNTEAFF. CDR3 coding DNA: TGTGCCATCTCTCGGACGCTGAACACTGAAGCTTTCTTT.

The chain combines TRBV29-1 with TRBJ2-7, with 13 bases aligning to TRBD2. The CDR3 is 13 amino acids. With 6 bases clipped from V and 7 bases from J, the junction kept 6 bases outside the gene matches. Germline loops: CDR1 SQVTM, CDR2 ANQGSEA. CDR3 in DNA: TGCAGCGTAGGGACTAGCGGGATGGGGGAGCAGTACTTC. Its protein product is CSVGTSGMGEQYF.